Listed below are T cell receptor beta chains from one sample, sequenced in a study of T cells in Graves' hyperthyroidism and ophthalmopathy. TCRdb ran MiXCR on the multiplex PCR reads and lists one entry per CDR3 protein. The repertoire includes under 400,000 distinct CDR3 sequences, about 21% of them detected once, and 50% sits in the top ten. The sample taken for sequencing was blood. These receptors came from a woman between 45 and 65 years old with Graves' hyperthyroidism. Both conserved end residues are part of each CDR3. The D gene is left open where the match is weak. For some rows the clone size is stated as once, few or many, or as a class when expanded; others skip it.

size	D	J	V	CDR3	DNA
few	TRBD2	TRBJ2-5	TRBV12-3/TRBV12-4	CASRKAGAGEAQYF	TGTGCCAGCAGAAAAGCGGGAGCTGGGGAGGCCCAGTACTTC
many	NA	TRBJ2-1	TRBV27	CASSLSDGSNEQFF	TGTGCCAGCAGTTTATCTGACGGCTCCAATGAGCAGTTCTTC
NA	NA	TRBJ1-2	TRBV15	CATSPLTPQGYGYTF	TGTGCCACCAGTCCTCTAACCCCCCAGGGATATGGCTACACCTTC
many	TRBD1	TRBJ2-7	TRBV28	CASSSGQGYEQYF	TGTGCCAGCAGTAGTGGACAGGGCTACGAGCAGTACTTC
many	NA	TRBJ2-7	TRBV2	CASSGRDEQYF	TGTGCCAGCAGTGGTAGGGACGAGCAGTACTTC
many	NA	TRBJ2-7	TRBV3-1	CASSRDPRSYEQYF	TGTGCCAGCAGCCGGGATCCACGGTCCTACGAGCAGTACTTC
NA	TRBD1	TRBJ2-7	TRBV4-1	CASSQTDRGFSYEQYF	TGCGCCAGCAGCCAAACGGACAGGGGGTTCTCCTACGAGCAGTACTTC
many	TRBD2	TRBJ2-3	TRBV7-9	CASSYTPGLAATDTQYF	TGTGCCAGCAGCTATACTCCGGGACTAGCGGCCACAGATACGCAGTATTTT
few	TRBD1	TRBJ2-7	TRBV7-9	CASSRDRGLSYEQYF	TGTGCCAGCAGCCGGGACAGGGGGCTCTCCTACGAGCAGTACTTC
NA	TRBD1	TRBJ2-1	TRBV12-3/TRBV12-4	CASSHWGTGGFKEFF	TGTGCCAGCAGTCATTGGGGGACAGGGGGTTTTAAAGAGTTCTTC